The rows below give T cell receptor beta chains drawn from one sample of a study of blood T cell repertoires in COVID-19. Sequencing was performed with immunoSEQ multiplex PCR; in TCRdb, only in-frame clones are kept and a portion is missing. The sample consists of approximately 160,000 clones, over 80% of them appearing once. The sample was peripheral blood. These receptors originate from a woman in her fifties or sixties with acute or convalescent COVID-19. The conserved cysteine and the conserved F or W are not part of the CDR3 here. The D gene is left open where the match is weak.

TRBD2	TRBV5-4	TRBJ2-3	ASSSQAGTTDTQY
.	TRBV6-5	TRBJ1-2	ASSYSHAINYGYT
TRBD2	TRBV18	TRBJ2-1	ASSPSHGGDEQF
TRBD1	TRBV5-4	TRBJ1-1	ASSLSWGQGQGAF
.	TRBV6-5	TRBJ1-1	ASSSGVNTEAF
TRBD1	TRBV11-2	TRBJ2-1	ASSRQGSEQF
TRBD1	TRBV5-1	TRBJ1-3	ASSLEGGGNTIY
TRBD1	TRBV5-5	TRBJ2-7	ASSPDRGWYEQY
.	TRBV27	TRBJ1-6	ASSPLRFYNSPLH
TRBD1	TRBV5-1	TRBJ1-2	ASSLDRGQNYGYT
TRBD2	TRBV6-5	TRBJ2-5	ASRLSGVETQY
.	TRBV28	TRBJ2-7	ASSLSGTSSYEQY
.	TRBV19	TRBJ1-6	ASSTRDSPLH
TRBD1	TRBV28	TRBJ2-7	ASSTQGKNSYEQY
.	TRBV6-2/TRBV6-3	TRBJ2-7	ASSTTPLRY
TRBD1	TRBV2	TRBJ1-2	ASSEVARTGDYGYT
.	TRBV2	TRBJ1-4	ASSAAGVGDEKLF
.	TRBV3-1/TRBV3-2	TRBJ1-2	ASSQRTGPYGYT
.	TRBV10-3	TRBJ1-3	AISVSGPGGNTIY
.	TRBV4-3	TRBJ1-4	ASSQQGYEKLF
TRBD1	TRBV5-4	TRBJ1-2	ASSQTGEGGYT
TRBD1	TRBV6-5	TRBJ2-7	ASRRDRVVPYEQY
.	TRBV11-2	TRBJ1-1	ASSLDPGFAF
.	TRBV29-1	TRBJ1-3	SVETGGNTIY
TRBD1	TRBV4-1	TRBJ2-7	ASSRAFQGAPYEQY
.	TRBV27	TRBJ1-3	ASSSTGNSGNTIY
TRBD1	TRBV6-5	TRBJ1-3	ASSRSQGSGNTIY
.	TRBV5-1	TRBJ1-4	ASSIAGMDEKLF
TRBD1	TRBV5-6	TRBJ1-2	ASSTAQGANYGYT
TRBD2	TRBV6-4	TRBJ2-3	ASSERRTSGGLTDTQY
TRBD2	TRBV7-2	TRBJ2-1	ASIKGGGASNEQF
.	TRBV30	TRBJ1-5	AWSETSSNQPQH